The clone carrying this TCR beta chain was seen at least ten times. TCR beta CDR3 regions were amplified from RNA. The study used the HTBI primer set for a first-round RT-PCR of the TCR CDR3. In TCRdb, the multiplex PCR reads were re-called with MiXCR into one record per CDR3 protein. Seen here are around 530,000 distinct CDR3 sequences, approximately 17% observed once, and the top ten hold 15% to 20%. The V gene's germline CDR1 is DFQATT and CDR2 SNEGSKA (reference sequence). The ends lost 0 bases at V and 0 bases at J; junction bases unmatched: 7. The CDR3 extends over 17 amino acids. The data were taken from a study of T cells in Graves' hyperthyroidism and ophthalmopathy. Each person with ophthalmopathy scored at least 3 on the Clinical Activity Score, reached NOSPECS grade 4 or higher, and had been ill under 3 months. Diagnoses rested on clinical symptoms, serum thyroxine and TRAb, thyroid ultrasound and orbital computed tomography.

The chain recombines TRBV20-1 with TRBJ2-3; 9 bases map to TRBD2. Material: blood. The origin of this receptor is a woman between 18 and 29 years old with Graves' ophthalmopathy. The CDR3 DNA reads TGCAGTGCTAGAGATCCGCTAGCGGGACCTAGCACAGATACGCAGTATTTT. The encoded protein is CSARDPLAGPSTDTQYF.